These 6 T cell receptor beta chains came from one sample sequenced in a study of blood T cell repertoires in COVID-19. The table came from immunoSEQ multiplex PCR; TCRdb's copy has only in-frame clones and leaves some out. The repertoire holds about 210,000 clones, with around 80% as singletons. Specimen: peripheral blood. Receptors were obtained from a woman in her sixties or seventies with acute or convalescent COVID-19.

The rearrangement links TRBV7-3 to TRBJ2-3; D is uncertain. V was trimmed by 4 bases and J by 2 bases, leaving 13 bases between them. This CDR3 comprises 15 residues. The germline V gene has CDR1 SGHTA and CDR2 FQGTGA. The CDR3 loop is CASSSSPKYTDTQYF. CDR3 DNA: TGTGCCAGCAGCTCCTCACCTAAATACACAGATACGCAGTATTTT.

The chain has TRBV7-2 and TRBJ1-5; D not resolved. The CDR3 is 14 residues long. V was shortened by 1 base and J by 5 bases, with 9 bases between the two germline ends. Germline loops: CDR1 SGHTA, CDR2 FQGNSA. DNA for the CDR3: TGTGCCAGCAGCTTAGTCAGCGAGGATCAGCCCCAGCATTTT. This gives the protein CASSLVSEDQPQHF.

The rearrangement joins TRBV6-5 to TRBJ2-5, with 12 bases aligning to TRBD1. Germline V CDR1 and CDR2: MNHEY, SVGAGI. With V trimmed by 2 bases and J by 4 bases, 5 bases remained unmatched. The CDR3 has 16 amino acids. In DNA form, the CDR3 reads TGTGCCAGCAGTTACGGGACAGGGGGCTCGGGAGAGACCCAGTACTTC. It encodes CASSYGTGGSGETQYF.

CDR3 protein: CAISVDRGGTEAFF. The CDR3 nucleotides are TGTGCCATCAGTGTGGACAGGGGGGGCACTGAAGCTTTCTTT. V and J are TRBV10-3 and TRBJ1-1; 10 bases map to TRBD1. From germline, CDR1 is ENHRY and CDR2 SYGVKD. V lost 4 bases and J lost 4; bases outside the gene matches: 3. The CDR3 spans 14 residues.

This clone was counted once. The rearrangement joins TRBV2 to TRBJ2-1; 8 bases are shared with TRBD1. CDR1 and CDR2 (germline): SNHLY, FYNNEI. The CDR3 extends over 16 amino acids. With V trimmed by 7 bases and J by 4 bases, 12 bases remained unmatched. CDR3: CASNPGTGPQYNEQFF. The CDR3 region has the DNA TGTGCCAGCAATCCCGGGACAGGTCCTCAATACAATGAGCAGTTCTTC.

The J gene is TRBJ2-1, the V gene TRBV4-1; 11 nucleotides line up with TRBD1. V lost 4 bases to trimming and J lost 0 bases; unmatched junction nucleotides: 8. CDR1 MGHRA and CDR2 YSYEKL come from the germline V gene. CDR3 size: 18 residues. This CDR3 reads CASSPGQGALPSYNEQFF. CDR3 coding DNA: TGCGCCAGCAGCCCTGGACAGGGGGCCCTTCCCTCCTACAATGAGCAGTTCTTC.